This entry features one TCR beta chain sequence. This specimen belongs to a study of shared T cell receptors in the human thymus. The CDR3 spans 13 residues. Germline V gives CDR1 GTSNPN, CDR2 SVGIG (reference sequence). V was trimmed by 2 bases and J by 10 bases, leaving 17 bases between them. Measured with immunoSEQ multiplex PCR; TCRdb has only the in-frame clones, and not every one. The sample has 500,000 to 850,000 clones, over 75% seen once. This sample was also put to use in a study of human thymus T cells.

The receptor was derived from a boy under two years old with a congenital heart defect. This chain connects TRBV30 to TRBJ1-1, with TRBD1 as a possible D gene (6 bases). The sequenced sample consisted of thymocytes. In DNA, the CDR3 is TGTGCCTGGAGTCGCCACACCGGGACAATAGCTTTCTTT. Translation: CAWSRHTGTIAFF.